This T cell receptor (beta chain) was recovered during a study of blood T cell repertoires in COVID-19. Assay used: immunoSEQ multiplex PCR; TCRdb lists only in-frame clones, some missing. The sample shows about 100,000 clones, roughly 84% of them seen only once. Germline assignment: CDR1 GTSNPN and CDR2 SVGIG (reference sequence). Germline trimming cut 5 bases from V and 7 bases from J; bases unmatched to any gene: 5. There are 14 residues in the CDR3. The TCR was taken from a human donor in a cohort sampled during active COVID-19. V is TRBV30 and J is TRBJ1-6; 10 nucleotides line up with TRBD1. Sequenced input: peripheral blood. The DNA for the CDR3 is TGTGCCTGGCATCCGGGACAGGGGAATTCACCCCTCCACTTT. Translated, it gives CAWHPGQGNSPLHF.